These 19 T cell receptor beta chains originate from one sample sequenced in a study of blood T cell repertoires in COVID-19. Produced via immunoSEQ multiplex PCR; TCRdb's table is partial and in-frame only. Among roughly 140,000 clones listed, approximately 85% were seen once. Sequencing was done on a sample of peripheral blood. The receptors derive from a man in his forties or fifties with acute or convalescent COVID-19.

This sequence joins TRBV18 and TRBJ2-7; TRBD1 matches 9 bases. The V and J ends lost 0 bases and 1 base, in that order; junction bases with no gene match: 1. This CDR3 contains 15 residues. The V gene's germline CDR1 is KGHSH and CDR2 LQKENI. The CDR3: CASSPPGQGSYEQYF. The CDR3 DNA is TGTGCCAGCTCACCACCGGGACAGGGTTCCTACGAGCAGTACTTC.

Only a few counts were recorded for this clone. This rearrangement joins TRBV19 to TRBJ1-6; no clear D. Germline V gives CDR1 LNHDA, CDR2 SQIVND (reference sequence). CDR3 size: 13 residues. Trimming cost V 7 bases and J 6 bases, with 10 bases left between them. In DNA form, the CDR3 reads TGTGCCAGTATTGCACGGAGTAATTCACCCCTCCACTTT. Translation: CASIARSNSPLHF.

The genes are TRBV9 and TRBJ1-5; D is unclear. Germline V lookup: CDR1 SGDLS, CDR2 YYNGEE. This CDR3 comprises 13 residues. V lost 2 bases, J lost 3 bases, and 6 bases lay in between. The CDR3 loop is CASSVGDNQPQHF. Here the CDR3 DNA reads TGTGCCAGCAGCGTGGGAGACAATCAGCCCCAGCATTTT. Variable domain in full (rest from reference TRBV9 and TRBJ1-5): DSGVTQTPKHLITATGQRVTLRCSPRSGDLSVYWYQQSLDQGLQFLIQYYNGEERAKGNILERFSAQQFPDLHSELNLSSLELGDSALYFCASSVGDNQPQHFGDGTRLSIL.

This chain links TRBV5-4 with TRBJ1-2; D is possibly TRBD1 (5 bases). V was cut by 6 bases and J by 8 bases, with 11 bases left in between. Per germline, CDR1 SGHNT and CDR2 YYREEE (reference sequence). The CDR3 has 11 amino acids. The DNA of the CDR3 is TGTGCCAGCATCTCGGGGGTAGGCTACACCTTC. Protein: CASISGVGYTF.

The J gene is TRBJ1-2, the V gene TRBV9; the D gene is possibly TRBD1 (5 bases). The V gene's germline CDR1 is SGDLS and CDR2 YYNGEE. The CDR3 sequence is 12 residues long. With 2 bases removed from V and 6 bases from J, the gap between germline ends came to 8 bases. CDR3 region: CASSVPGHGYTF. DNA of the CDR3: TGTGCCAGCAGCGTCCCAGGGCATGGCTACACCTTC. Using reference TRBV9 and TRBJ1-2 for the parts outside the CDR3, the full variable domain is DSGVTQTPKHLITATGQRVTLRCSPRSGDLSVYWYQQSLDQGLQFLIQYYNGEERAKGNILERFSAQQFPDLHSELNLSSLELGDSALYFCASSVPGHGYTFGSGTRLTVV.

The chain employs TRBV6-1 and TRBJ2-5; 7 nucleotides agree with TRBD2. The CDR3 has 16 amino acids. The V segment lost 2 bases and the J segment 4 bases; nucleotides outside the gene matches: 10. Germline assignment: CDR1 MNHNS and CDR2 SASEGT. The CDR3 nucleotides read TGTGCCAGCAGTGAATTGGGGCTGCGGGAGAGAGAGACCCAGTACTTC. Amino acid sequence: CASSELGLRERETQYF.

The chain uses TRBV6-5 and TRBJ1-2; 9 nucleotides match TRBD1. The CDR3 sequence is 14 residues long. With V trimmed by 1 base and J by 8 bases, 5 bases remained unmatched. CDR1 MNHEY and CDR2 SVGAGI come from the germline V gene. CDR3 amino acids: CASSYYGQGNGYTF. CDR3 bases: TGTGCCAGCAGTTACTACGGACAGGGGAACGGCTACACCTTC.

This chain connects TRBV30 to TRBJ2-3; D call uncertain. Germline V CDR1 and CDR2: GTSNPN, SVGIG (reference sequence). The CDR3 runs 15 residues. Trimming removed 0 bases at V and 2 bases at J, with 12 bases between. CDR3 nucleotide sequence: TGTGCCTGGAGTGTATTTCGCGGCTACACAGATACGCAGTATTTT. It is translated as CAWSVFRGYTDTQYF.

J is TRBJ1-1 and V is TRBV27, with D possibly TRBD1 on 5 matching bases. The germline CDR1 and CDR2 sequences are MNHEY and SMNVEV (reference sequence). V lost 8 bases, J lost 0 bases, and 10 bases lay in between. The CDR3 contains 13 residues. CDR3 amino acids: CASRWTLNTEAFF. The CDR3 DNA reads as TGTGCCAGCCGTTGGACATTGAACACTGAAGCTTTCTTT.

The rearrangement uses TRBV4-1 and TRBJ2-1; the match to TRBD2 covers 12 bases. Germline V gene sequence: CDR1 MGHRA, CDR2 YSYEKL. The trim removed 5 bases at V and 5 bases at J, leaving 10 bases unmatched. The CDR3 runs 17 residues. CDR3 bases: TGCGCCAGCAGCGCGCCGGGACTAGCGGGCGTCCACAATGAGCAGTTCTTC. Translated, it gives CASSAPGLAGVHNEQFF.

The J gene is TRBJ1-6, the V gene TRBV4-1, with D tentatively TRBD1 (6 bases). The CDR3 runs 17 residues. CDR1 is MGHRA and CDR2 is YSYEKL in the germline V gene. V was cut by 0 bases and J by 13 bases, with 22 bases left in between. The CDR3 here is CASSQDRPGQEISPLHF. DNA of the CDR3: TGCGCCAGCAGCCAAGATCGACCGGGACAAGAAATCAGTCCCCTCCACTTT.

CDR3 DNA sequence: TGTGCCAGCAGTTACGAATCCCCAGGGGTCTCCTATGGCTACACCTTC. This encodes CASSYESPGVSYGYTF. The V call is TRBV6-6, the J call TRBJ1-2, with D tentatively TRBD1 (6 bases). With 2 bases removed from V and 4 bases from J, the gap between germline ends came to 17 bases. Germline V gives CDR1 MNHNY, CDR2 SVGAGI (reference sequence). The CDR3 is 16 amino acids.

The CDR3 region is CASSLGQGFNEKLFF. The CDR3 DNA follows: TGTGCCAGCAGCTTGGGGCAGGGATTTAATGAAAAACTGTTTTTT. The chain has TRBV7-9 and TRBJ1-4; D may be TRBD1 (5 bases). Trimming took off 3 bases at V and 4 bases at J, with 12 bases between the two ends. Looked up from germline, CDR1 is SEHNR and CDR2 is FQNEAQ (reference sequence). This CDR3 comprises 15 residues.

The chain has TRBV11-3 and TRBJ2-1; the D gene is possibly TRBD1 (5 bases). V was pared by 5 bases and J by 6 bases, with 11 bases between. Germline assignment: CDR1 SGHNT and CDR2 YENEEA. CDR3 length: 13 residues. The CDR3 nucleotides are TGTGCCAGCAGCCCCAGGGTGGGCAATGAGCAGTTCTTC. Translated: CASSPRVGNEQFF. Full variable domain (outside the CDR3, taken from reference TRBV11-3 and TRBJ2-1): EAGVVQSPRYKIIEKKQPVAFWCNPISGHNTLYWYLQNLGQGPELLIRYENEEAVDDSQLPKDRFSAERLKGVDSTLKIQPAELGDSAVYLCASSPRVGNEQFFGPGTRLTVL.

This clone was picked up a small number of times. This chain's CDR3 is CASSDSGQGGGYTF. CDR3 bases: TGCGCCAGCAGTGATTCGGGACAGGGAGGTGGCTACACCTTC. The V and J genes are TRBV10-1 and TRBJ1-2, with 9 nucleotides matching TRBD1. V shed 3 bases and J 7 bases; nucleotides not matched to a gene: 6. The CDR3 extends over 14 amino acids. Germline loops: CDR1 WNHNN, CDR2 SYGVQD (reference sequence).

This clone has only a few counts. The chain recombines TRBV28 with TRBJ2-5, with 7 bases matching TRBD2. The CDR3 contains 15 residues. In germline, CDR1 is MDHEN, CDR2 SYDVKM. Unmatched junction bases numbered 9, after V lost 8 bases and J lost 0 bases. This chain's CDR3 is CASDPGGSHQETQYF. CDR3 DNA: TGTGCCAGCGATCCGGGCGGGAGCCACCAAGAGACCCAGTACTTC.

This chain uses TRBV3-1 (or the pseudogene TRBV3-2) with TRBJ1-2, with TRBD1 matching over 7 bases. Germline CDR1 LGHDT, CDR2 YNNKEL (reference sequence). The J segment lost 1 base and the V segment lost 0 bases, leaving 23 bases of the junction unmatched. The CDR3 consists of 22 residues. The CDR3 protein is CASSQEWGQPETLLRLNYGYTF. CDR3 DNA: TGTGCCAGCAGCCAAGAATGGGGACAGCCTGAAACCCTCCTTCGCCTTAACTATGGCTACACCTTC.

The chain recombines TRBV28 with TRBJ2-3; TRBD2 is a possible D gene (6 bases). The CDR3 length is 17 residues. Germline CDR1 reads MDHEN; CDR2 reads SYDVKM. Trimming took 5 bases from V and 0 from J, leaving 18 bases between them. CDR3: CASSVGLRAGSTDTQYF. The CDR3 nucleotides read TGTGCCAGCAGTGTGGGGCTTCGGGCGGGGAGCACAGATACGCAGTATTTT. Complete variable domain (other parts from reference TRBV28 and TRBJ2-3): DVKVTQSSRYLVKRTGEKVFLECVQDMDHENMFWYRQDPGLGLRLIYFSYDVKMKEKGDIPEGYSVSREKKERFSLILESASTNQTSMYLCASSVGLRAGSTDTQYFGPGTRLTVL.

The J gene is TRBJ1-4, the V gene TRBV27, with D possibly matching TRBD1 (5 bases). V was pared by 6 bases and J by 10 bases, with 15 bases between. The CDR3 is 13 residues long. Germline CDR1 and CDR2: MNHEY and SMNVEV (reference sequence). CDR3 region: CASRTAVQGKLFF. The DNA of the CDR3 is TGTGCCAGCAGGACCGCAGTCCAGGGAAAACTGTTTTTT.